Described below is a single T cell receptor beta chain sequence and its context. The data belong to a study of shared T cell receptors in the human thymus. The data were produced by immunoSEQ multiplex PCR, yet TCRdb's version contains in-frame clones alone and is incomplete. The sample includes 640,000 or so clones, about 90% of them seen just once. This CDR3 contains 15 residues. The V gene's germline CDR1 is MRHNA and CDR2 SNTAGT. The V and J ends lost 6 bases and 3 bases, in that order; junction bases with no gene match: 9. This sample also appeared in a second study, on human thymus T cells. This second report adds: There appeared to be biased usage of V and J genes in thymic and blood repertoires. Related studies found that unrelated individuals share highly overlapping thymic repertoires.

Source material: thymocytes. The TCR was taken from a boy under two years old with a congenital heart defect. This chain uses TRBV6-4 with TRBJ1-2; 8 nucleotides line up with TRBD1. The DNA of the CDR3 is TGTGCCAGCAGCCCAGGGGGCCCGTTTGACTATGGCTACACCTTC. Its translation is CASSPGGPFDYGYTF.